Included here is one T cell receptor beta chain sequence, with context. This likely reflects a read error, since a far larger clone is one base away. The data stem from a study of regulatory T cells in long-lasting Graves disease. Researchers made TCR beta libraries by using iRepertoire HTBI primers and running Arm-PCR on CDR3 regions. MiXCR, run by TCRdb on the multiplex PCR reads, gives a single entry per CDR3 protein. The table shows around 450,000 distinct CDR3 sequences, with about 16% occurring only once. The time point: newly diagnosed GD, antithyroid drugs for less than 3 months. There was RNA extracted from PBMCs, and the TCR library was made from it. These sequences were also reported in another study, on T cells in Graves' hyperthyroidism and ophthalmopathy. That study adds: A model using 13 V-J features told ophthalmopathy apart from stable hyperthyroidism.

The sequencing here drew on peripheral blood mononuclear cells (PBMCs), taken at new diagnosis, from a patient treated with antithyroid drugs. The receptor comes from a middle-aged man with Graves disease.

The CDR3 region has the DNA TGTGTCAGCAGCTTAGTAAACAGGTTGGAGACCCAGTACTTC. It specifies CVSSLVNRLETQYF. The chain employs TRBV11-2 and TRBJ2-1, with D perhaps matching TRBD1 (5 bases). The closer fit of TRBJ2-5 to the DNA end suggests the J call may be wrong. Looked up from germline, CDR1 is SGHAT and CDR2 is FQNNGV. The CDR3 has 14 residues.